This T cell receptor beta chain was sequenced in a study of T cell repertoires in cytomegalovirus infection. Across the whole study: Selection of CMV epitopes for the study included recently identified HLA-C-restricted and well-studied HLA-B-restricted ones.

TCRdb passed the reads through MiXCR, listing each CDR3 protein once. The sample yields about 220,000 distinct CDR3 sequences, approximately 40% seen once. V lost 0 bases to trimming and J lost 6 bases; unmatched junction nucleotides: 3. This CDR3 has 15 amino acids. Looked up from germline, CDR1 is KGHDR and CDR2 is SFDVKD. In this sample, this clonotype turned up a few times. Its antigen is unidentified. Study-wide results and limits: Based on cumulative public TCR beta family frequency, carriers of CMV plus the relevant HLA were identified. HLA-C-restricted CMV-specific TCR beta clonotypes were dominant in the ex vivo response.

V gene TRBV24-1 combines with J gene TRBJ2-1; 8 bases are a match to TRBD2. Sequenced here: CD8+ T cells from cultured PBMCs, sampled from culture after CMV antigen stimulation. The TCR originated in a human donor in good health (CMV status not recorded). Some clones in this sample may be carry-over from other donors' samples. The CDR3 is CATSDLRLAFNEQFF. CDR3 DNA: TGTGCCACCAGTGATTTGCGACTAGCGTTCAATGAGCAGTTCTTC.